The clone carrying this T cell receptor (beta chain) was picked up a small number of times. Its antigen is unidentified. TCRdb ran MiXCR on the reads and lists one entry per CDR3 protein. The sample holds 10,000 or so distinct CDR3 sequences; about 15% are singletons and the top ten take 2.5% to 3%. The data were taken from a study of liver allograft versus peripheral blood T cells. Background on the study: Peripheral blood of the recipients supplied T cell receptor repertoires that were compared with those in transplanted livers. Study-level findings and limits: There were reportedly differences between T cell receptor repertoires inside liver allografts and those in peripheral blood.

CDR3 length equals 14 residues. The V end lost 5 bases, the J end lost 6 bases, and 13 bases lay between the germline ends. V and J are TRBV12-3 or TRBV12-4 and TRBJ1-4; D remains unclear. The origin of this receptor is a human patient who had a liver transplant. The graft donor may be the source of some T cells. The CDR3 coding sequence is TGTGCCAGCAGTAGACAAGGGTTGGATGAAAAACTGTTTTTT. Protein product: CASSRQGLDEKLFF.